The T cell receptor beta chain under discussion was sequenced for a study of T cells in Graves' hyperthyroidism and ophthalmopathy. On the study more broadly: Peripheral blood specimens were obtained at initial diagnosis, prior to any treatment. Overall study findings and caveats: The authors' 13 V-J model separated ophthalmopathy from stable hyperthyroidism. Blood samples included most of the expanded thyroid clonotypes exceeding 0.001.

Per the germline V gene, CDR1 is SGHNT and CDR2 is YENEEA. The V end lost 1 base, the J end lost 6 bases, and 6 bases lay between the germline ends. The CDR3 totals 13 residues. Worth noting for this clonotype: Its antigen is currently unknown.

Thyroid ultrasound and orbital computed tomography, with clinical symptoms and serum thyroxine and TRAb, informed diagnoses. The source material, RNA transcripts, was used to amplify TCR beta CDR3 regions. The TCR CDR3 was amplified in a first-round RT-PCR using the HTBI primer set. TCRdb itself ran the multiplex PCR reads through MiXCR, one entry per CDR3 protein. The top ten hold around 12% of the sample, which has around 600,000 distinct CDR3 sequences, roughly 15% seen once. V is TRBV11-3 and J is TRBJ2-2; D possibly corresponds to TRBD2 (5 bases). The sequence was collected from a woman between 50 and 59 years old with Graves' ophthalmopathy. Sequencing input: blood. CDR3 DNA: TGTGCCAGCAGCTTAGGGAGGCCCGGGGAGCTGTTTTTT. Its translation is CASSLGRPGELFF.